A single sample is the source of the 12 T cell receptor beta chains below, sequenced in a study of blood T cell repertoires in COVID-19. Sequencing used immunoSEQ multiplex PCR; TCRdb keeps in-frame clones, though not all of them. The repertoire holds fewer than 350,000 clones, approximately 81% seen once, with 2.5% to 3% in the top ten. Sequencing used PBMCs or T cells enriched from blood (not recorded which). These receptor sequences come from a woman between 50 and 59 years old who had recovered from COVID-19.

V usage is TRBV19 and J usage is TRBJ1-5; TRBD1 matches 9 bases. The CDR3 is 16 residues long. Germline V gene sequence: CDR1 LNHDA, CDR2 SQIVND (reference sequence). J gave up 6 bases and V 5 bases, and 11 bases lay outside the gene matches. The DNA of the CDR3 is TGTGCCAGTAGTCCTACGTGGACAGGGGTGGGTCAGCCCCAGCATTTT. Protein: CASSPTWTGVGQPQHF.

The chain recombines TRBV30 with TRBJ1-1; D perhaps matches TRBD1 (6 bases). From germline, CDR1 is GTSNPN and CDR2 SVGIG (reference sequence). With 4 bases removed from V and 2 bases from J, the gap between germline ends came to 17 bases. CDR3 length: 15 amino acids. CDR3 coding DNA: TGTGCCTGGACTACATGGACAGCAGCTAACACTGAAGCTTTCTTT. It encodes CAWTTWTAANTEAFF.

This clone occurred a few times. The chain employs TRBV19 and TRBJ2-7; no definite D call. The V gene's germline CDR1 is LNHDA and CDR2 SQIVND (reference sequence). The CDR3 consists of 15 residues. Trimming stripped 9 bases from V and 4 bases from J, with 22 bases between. DNA of the CDR3: TGTGCCAGCACCCCCACCCTAGGTCTGCCTTACGAGCAGTACTTC. Protein product: CASTPTLGLPYEQYF.

This clone is a singleton in its sample. The chain carries TRBV18 and TRBJ1-2; possible D gene TRBD1, 6 bases. The CDR3 is made up of 14 amino acids. Germline V gene lookup returns CDR1 KGHSH and CDR2 LQKENI. Trimming removed 1 base at V and 3 bases at J, with 9 bases between. CDR3 DNA: TGTGCCAGCTCACCACAACAGGGAGACTATGGCTACACCTTC. Its translation is CASSPQQGDYGYTF. Full variable domain (missing parts from reference TRBV18 and TRBJ1-2): NAGVMQNPRHLVRRRGQEARLRCSPMKGHSHVYWYRQLPEEGLKFMVYLQKENIIDESGMPKERFSAEFPKEGPSILRIQQVVRGDSAAYFCASSPQQGDYGYTFGSGTRLTVV.

The J gene is TRBJ1-5, the V gene TRBV5-4; 10 bases map to TRBD1. Looked up from germline, CDR1 is SGHNT and CDR2 is YYREEE (reference sequence). Trimming took 1 base from V and 0 from J; bases not matched to a gene: 7. This CDR3 contains 18 residues. The chain's CDR3 is CASSLHGTGDYSNQPQHF. The CDR3 bases are TGTGCCAGCAGCTTGCATGGGACAGGGGACTATAGCAATCAGCCCCAGCATTTT.

The CDR3, as DNA: TGCGCCAGCAGATCCACAGGGGTTGGGGAAAAACTGTTTTTT. Translation: CASRSTGVGEKLFF. This sequence joins TRBV4-1 and TRBJ1-4; 7 bases match TRBD1. The trim removed 6 bases at V and 8 bases at J, leaving 9 bases unmatched. This CDR3 has 14 residues. Germline CDR1 MGHRA, CDR2 YSYEKL.

Points on this clone: Distinct nucleotide sequences in the sample also encode this CDR3. The V gene is TRBV30, the J gene TRBJ1-2; no firm D call. Between the trimmed V and J ends, which lost 0 bases and 4 bases, there was a span of 6 bases. The CDR3 consists of 12 residues. Germline CDR1 is GTSNPN and CDR2 is SVGIG (reference sequence). The CDR3 nucleotides are TGTGCCTGGAGTGTAGGCGGCTATGGCTACACCTTC. Translating gives CAWSVGGYGYTF.

The chain recombines TRBV4-1 with TRBJ2-7; no firm D call. CDR1 is MGHRA and CDR2 is YSYEKL in the germline V gene. This CDR3 has 14 residues. The ends were cut back, 6 bases at V and 6 bases at J, with 18 bases in the middle. The CDR3: CASRAETPFSEQYF. The CDR3 DNA reads TGCGCCAGCAGGGCGGAGACCCCTTTCTCCGAGCAGTACTTC.

This chain joins TRBV10-3 and TRBJ2-3, with D perhaps TRBD2 (6 bases). Germline V gene sequence: CDR1 ENHRY, CDR2 SYGVKD. V was pared by 6 bases and J by 5 bases, with 21 bases between. The CDR3 extends over 16 amino acids. This CDR3 reads CAIRDPRAGSLDTQYF. As DNA, the CDR3 is TGTGCCATCAGGGACCCCAGGGCGGGGAGTTTAGATACGCAGTATTTT.

The V call is TRBV9, the J call TRBJ1-1, with D perhaps TRBD1 (5 bases). Germline CDR1 reads SGDLS; CDR2 reads YYNGEE. This CDR3 has 14 amino acids. The V and J ends lost 0 bases and 4 bases respectively, with 10 bases between them. Here the CDR3 DNA reads TGTGCCAGCAGCGTAGTTCAGGGATCCACTGAAGCTTTCTTT. It yields the protein CASSVVQGSTEAFF.

This rearrangement joins TRBV6-5 to TRBJ1-1, with D maybe TRBD1 (5 bases). Between the trimmed V and J ends, which lost 5 bases and 4 bases, there was a span of 17 bases. The CDR3 extends over 15 amino acids. The germline V gene has CDR1 MNHEY and CDR2 SVGAGI. CDR3 amino acids: CASSSRGGGTTEAFF. The DNA of the CDR3 is TGTGCCAGCAGTAGCCGCGGGGGGGGGACCACTGAAGCTTTCTTT.

V is TRBV7-2 and J is TRBJ1-1; no firm D call. There are 14 residues in the CDR3. CDR1 is SGHTA, CDR2 FQGNSA, per germline. Deletions cut 5 bases from V and 4 bases from J, with 14 bases between. The CDR3 spells CASSPRTEGTEAFF. CDR3 bases: TGTGCCAGCAGCCCGCGGACGGAGGGCACTGAAGCTTTCTTT.